This TCR beta chain was documented in a study of CD8 T cells in Susac syndrome. Germline loops: CDR1 GTSNPN, CDR2 SVGIG (reference sequence). CDR3 length: 15 residues. J lost 4 bases, V lost 3 bases, and 10 bases had no gene match. With random hexamers, reverse transcription was performed on roughly 0.5 to 1 ug of RNA. TCR beta CDR3 was amplified by immunoSEQ covering 54 Vbeta and 13 Jbeta. MiXCR, applied by TCRdb to the immunoSEQ multiplex PCR reads, yields one record per CDR3 protein. Of about 140,000 distinct CDR3 sequences detected, roughly 94% appear once; the ten largest clones hold over 0.07%. TCR beta sequences were obtained from blood CD8+ and CD4+ T cells. Healthy donors served as age- and sex-matched controls. TEMRA cells were FACS-enriched, unlike CD8+ and CD4+ T cells, which were negatively isolated.

The chain links TRBV30 to TRBJ2-5, with 8 positions matching TRBD2. The sequenced sample consisted of CD4+ T cells from PBMCs. The TCR was taken from a human donor in good health. CDR3 bases: TGTGCCTGGAGCCAATCCGGGACTAGTACAGAGACCCAGTACTTC. Translation: CAWSQSGTSTETQYF.